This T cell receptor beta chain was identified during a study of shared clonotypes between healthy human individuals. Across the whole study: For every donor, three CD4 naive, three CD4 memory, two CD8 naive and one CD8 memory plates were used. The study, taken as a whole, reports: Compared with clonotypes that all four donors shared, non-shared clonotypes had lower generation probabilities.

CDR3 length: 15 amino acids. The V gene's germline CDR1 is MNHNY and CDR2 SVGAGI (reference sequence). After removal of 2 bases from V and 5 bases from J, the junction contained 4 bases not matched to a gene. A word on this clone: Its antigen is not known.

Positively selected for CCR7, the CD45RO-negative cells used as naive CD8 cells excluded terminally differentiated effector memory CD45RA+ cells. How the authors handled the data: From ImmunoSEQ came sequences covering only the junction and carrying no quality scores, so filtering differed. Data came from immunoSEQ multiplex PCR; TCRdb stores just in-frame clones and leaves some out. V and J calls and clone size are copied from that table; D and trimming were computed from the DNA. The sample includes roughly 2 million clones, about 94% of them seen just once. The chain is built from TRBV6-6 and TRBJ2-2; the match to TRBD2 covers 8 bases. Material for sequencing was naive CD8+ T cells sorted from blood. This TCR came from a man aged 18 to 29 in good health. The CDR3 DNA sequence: TGTGCCAGCAGTTACCCCGGGGGGGCAACCGGGGAGCTGTTTTTT. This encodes CASSYPGGATGELFF.